This T cell receptor (beta chain) was recovered during a study of graft-versus-host responses after intestinal transplantation. V lost 4 bases and J 4 bases, leaving 13 bases between the germline ends. The length of the CDR3 is 14 residues. The germline gives CDR1 MGHRA, CDR2 YSYEKL. Clones were read by immunoSEQ multiplex PCR, and TCRdb kept only the in-frame ones, dropping some. The data hold around 110,000 clones, with around nine tenths observed a single time. This clone was recorded once. Antigen: not known. The sequence was obtained from a human donor who received an intestinal transplant. Sample: unstimulated CD4+ T cells sorted from spleen or lymph node cells, taken before intestinal transplant. This chain links TRBV4-1 with TRBJ1-2; D is perhaps TRBD1 (5 bases). The CDR3 region is CASSLQGVSYGYTF. CDR3 coding DNA: TGCGCCAGCAGCCTACAAGGGGTTAGCTATGGCTACACCTTC.